The rows below give T cell receptor beta chains drawn from one sample of a study of blood T cell repertoires in COVID-19. TCRdb's copy holds only in-frame clones and misses some; the assay was immunoSEQ multiplex PCR. The data contain 260,000 or so clones, 70% to 90% of them seen just once; the ten biggest clones take up 9.4%. Input material: peripheral blood. These receptors were obtained from a man between 18 and 35 years old with active or convalescent COVID-19. CDR3s include the opening cysteine and the closing phenylalanine or tryptophan. The D gene is left open where the match is weak. The listing skips clone size in some rows; elsewhere it reads once, few, many or a size class.

D: TRBD1
J: TRBJ2-7
V: TRBV24-1
size: NA
CDR3: CATSDPGQGAHEQYF
DNA: TGTGCCACCAGTGATCCTGGACAGGGTGCCCACGAGCAGTACTTC

D: TRBD1
J: TRBJ1-1
V: TRBV4-3
size: NA
CDR3: CASSQEQGPLEAFF
DNA: TGCGCCAGCAGCCAAGAACAGGGGCCACTTGAAGCTTTCTTT

D: TRBD1
J: TRBJ1-4
V: TRBV14
size: NA
CDR3: CASRDSSEKLFF
DNA: TGTGCCAGCCGGGACAGTTCTGAAAAACTGTTTTTT

D: TRBD1
J: TRBJ1-2
V: TRBV3-1/TRBV3-2
size: NA
CDR3: CASSQVTGHGYTF
DNA: TGTGCCAGCAGCCAAGTGACAGGGCATGGCTACACCTTC

D: NA
J: TRBJ2-3
V: TRBV27
size: once
CDR3: CASRQGNTDTQYF
DNA: TGTGCCAGCAGGCAGGGTAACACAGATACGCAGTATTTT

D: TRBD1
J: TRBJ1-1
V: TRBV12-3/TRBV12-4
size: NA
CDR3: CASSLLRQGGAFF
DNA: TGTGCCAGCAGTCTACTCAGACAGGGAGGAGCTTTCTTT

D: NA
J: TRBJ1-2
V: TRBV5-4
size: NA
CDR3: CASSPTPQGSNYGYTF
DNA: TGTGCCAGCAGCCCCACCCCCCAGGGGTCCAACTATGGCTACACCTTC

D: NA
J: TRBJ1-6
V: TRBV23-1
size: NA
CDR3: CASSQSLGSSYNSPLHF
DNA: TGCGCCAGCAGTCAATCTCTTGGGAGCTCCTATAATTCACCCCTCCACTTT

D: NA
J: TRBJ1-1
V: TRBV19
size: NA
CDR3: CASSHRAAEAFF
DNA: TGTGCCAGTAGTCACCGCGCGGCTGAAGCTTTCTTT

D: NA
J: TRBJ2-5
V: TRBV27
size: NA
CDR3: CASRGGSGETQYF
DNA: TGTGCCAGCAGAGGCGGGTCGGGGGAGACCCAGTACTTC

D: NA
J: TRBJ1-1
V: TRBV27
size: NA
CDR3: CATSSGGGLSEAFF
DNA: TGTGCCACGAGCTCCGGGGGGGGGCTCTCTGAAGCTTTCTTT

D: TRBD1
J: TRBJ2-2
V: TRBV3-1/TRBV3-2
size: NA
CDR3: CASRRSGQGIGELFF
DNA: TGTGCCAGCAGGCGTTCGGGACAGGGAATTGGGGAGCTGTTTTTT

D: TRBD2
J: TRBJ2-1
V: TRBV15
size: NA
CDR3: CATSEELAGEEFF
DNA: TGTGCCACCAGCGAAGAATTAGCGGGGGAAGAGTTCTTC

D: NA
J: TRBJ1-2
V: TRBV11-2
size: NA
CDR3: CASRHNRKTNYGYTF
DNA: TGTGCCAGCAGACATAACAGGAAAACTAACTATGGCTACACCTTC

D: TRBD1
J: TRBJ1-2
V: TRBV6-5
size: NA
CDR3: CASKEDRGHRGYTF
DNA: TGTGCCAGCAAAGAAGACAGGGGGCATCGAGGCTACACCTTC

D: NA
J: TRBJ1-1
V: TRBV7-8
size: NA
CDR3: CASSAHRDQGTEAFF
DNA: TGTGCCAGCAGCGCCCACAGGGACCAGGGCACTGAAGCTTTCTTT

D: NA
J: TRBJ1-1
V: TRBV18
size: NA
CDR3: CASSPVPEGAEAFF
DNA: TGTGCCAGCTCACCAGTACCCGAGGGGGCTGAAGCTTTCTTT

D: NA
J: TRBJ2-5
V: TRBV7-2
size: NA
CDR3: CASSLTGFQETQYF
DNA: TGTGCCAGCAGCCTGACAGGCTTCCAAGAGACCCAGTACTTC

D: NA
J: TRBJ2-5
V: TRBV5-8
size: NA
CDR3: CASSWGDLQEETQYF
DNA: TGTGCCAGCAGCTGGGGAGATTTACAAGAAGAGACCCAGTACTTC

D: NA
J: TRBJ1-2
V: TRBV7-9
size: NA
CDR3: CASSFATLGGYTF
DNA: TGTGCCAGCAGCTTCGCGACTTTGGGTGGCTACACCTTC

D: TRBD1
J: TRBJ2-3
V: TRBV4-1
size: NA
CDR3: CASTRTGLSVNTQYF
DNA: TGCGCCAGCACACGGACAGGGCTTTCCGTAAATACGCAGTATTTT

D: TRBD1
J: TRBJ2-5
V: TRBV7-9
size: NA
CDR3: CASSLLGTGQETQYF
DNA: TGTGCCAGCAGCTTACTAGGGACAGGACAAGAGACCCAGTACTTC

D: NA
J: TRBJ2-1
V: TRBV7-8
size: NA
CDR3: CASSLPRDTSYNEQFF
DNA: TGTGCCAGCAGCTTACCCCGGGACACAAGTTACAATGAGCAGTTCTTC